The 28 T cell receptor beta chains reported below all come from one sample, sequenced in a study of chemoradiotherapy in HPV16-positive cancers. Clones were sequenced by immunoSEQ multiplex PCR, and TCRdb holds only the in-frame ones, with some missing. The sample consists of roughly 12,000 clones, 60% to 80% of them appearing once. The sample was taken from a patient who underwent chemoradiotherapy. Receptors originate from a human donor with HPV-associated anogenital cancer.

The J gene is TRBJ2-1, the V gene TRBV5-5; the match to TRBD2 covers 9 bases. CDR3 length: 17 residues. The V gene end was trimmed by 0 bases and the J gene end by 8 bases; junction bases not matched to a gene: 12. Germline CDR1 reads SGHKS; CDR2 reads YYEKEE (reference sequence). In nucleotides, the CDR3 is TGTGCCAGCAGCTTGGCCGGGTTTATTAGCGGGAGCGATGAGCAGTTCTTC. It encodes CASSLAGFISGSDEQFF.

The V gene is TRBV6-4, the J gene TRBJ2-7; perhaps TRBD2 as D (6 bases). Trimming took off 2 bases at V and 1 base at J, with 18 bases between the two ends. The CDR3 is made up of 17 amino acids. Germline V gene sequence: CDR1 MRHNA, CDR2 SNTAGT. In nucleotides, the CDR3 is TGTGCCAGCAGTGACGGAGACAGCGGGCCCTTTTCCTACGAGCAGTACTTC. Translated: CASSDGDSGPFSYEQYF.

V and J are TRBV7-2 and TRBJ2-1; D ambiguous. Deletions cut 2 bases from V and 10 bases from J, with 15 bases between. The CDR3 runs to 14 residues. Germline V gene sequence: CDR1 SGHTA, CDR2 FQGNSA. As DNA, the CDR3 is TGTGCCAGCAGCTTATACTACTATTCCAGCGAGCAGTTCTTC. It specifies CASSLYYYSSEQFF.

This chain joins TRBV30 and TRBJ1-2; D perhaps matches TRBD1 (5 bases). The CDR3 covers 17 residues. From germline, CDR1 is GTSNPN and CDR2 SVGIG (reference sequence). The V gene lost 3 bases and the J gene lost 5 bases, with 25 bases spanning the gap. CDR3 amino acids: CAWRIGAPGPAKYGYTF. The CDR3, as DNA: TGTGCCTGGAGGATTGGGGCTCCGGGCCCAGCGAAATATGGCTACACCTTC.

This chain joins TRBV15 and TRBJ2-7; 7 nucleotides align to TRBD2. V lost 0 bases to trimming and J lost 6 bases; unmatched junction nucleotides: 8. This CDR3 region has 15 residues. The V gene's germline CDR1 is LNHNV and CDR2 YYDKDF (reference sequence). CDR3 region: CATSRDGRERGEQYF. CDR3 coding DNA: TGTGCCACCAGCAGAGATGGGCGGGAGCGGGGCGAGCAGTACTTC.

V is TRBV10-3 and J is TRBJ2-3; 7 bases are shared with TRBD2. V was pared by 8 bases and J by 2 bases, with 13 bases of the junction left unmatched. Germline CDR1 ENHRY, CDR2 SYGVKD. The CDR3 is 16 residues long. The DNA for the CDR3 is TGTGCCATCGCGGGCCGAGCGGGATCCATCACAGATACGCAGTATTTT. Translation gives CAIAGRAGSITDTQYF.

This chain links TRBV2 with TRBJ1-3, with D unclear. This CDR3 spans 14 amino acids. Germline values: CDR1 SNHLY, CDR2 FYNNEI. Between the trimmed V and J ends, which lost 2 bases and 4 bases, there was a span of 9 bases. This CDR3 is CASSEIGVGNTIYF. In DNA, the CDR3 is TGTGCCAGCAGTGAAATAGGAGTAGGAAACACCATATATTTT.

CDR3 nucleotide sequence: TGTGCCAGCAGTTTCGCAGGCTCTGGGGCCAACGTCCTGACTTTC. This sequence encodes CASSFAGSGANVLTF. This chain connects TRBV27 to TRBJ2-6, with no clear D. This CDR3 region has 15 residues. V dropped 3 bases and J dropped 0 bases, with 6 bases sitting between them. Per the germline V gene, CDR1 is MNHEY and CDR2 is SMNVEV (reference sequence).

The chain has TRBV19 and TRBJ2-1; D is unclear. The germline V gene encodes CDR1 LNHDA and CDR2 SQIVND (reference sequence). The CDR3 covers 15 residues. The V end was cut by 3 bases, the J end by 0 bases, with 9 bases between. CDR3: CASSMPEVSYNEQFF. CDR3 nucleotide sequence: TGTGCCAGTAGTATGCCAGAGGTCTCCTACAATGAGCAGTTCTTC.

The chain recombines TRBV28 with TRBJ1-5; 9 positions agree with TRBD1. The CDR3 runs 15 residues. J gave up 4 bases and V 4 bases, and 5 bases lay outside the gene matches. In germline, CDR1 is MDHEN, CDR2 SYDVKM. CDR3 in amino acids: CASSSWDRENQPQHF. The CDR3 DNA is TGTGCCAGCAGTTCCTGGGACAGGGAGAATCAGCCCCAGCATTTT.

This chain connects TRBV6-4 to TRBJ1-5, with a tentative D call TRBD1 (5 bases). This CDR3 is built from 17 residues. The germline CDR1 and CDR2 sequences are MRHNA and SNTAGT. Trimming cost V 0 bases and J 1 base, with 13 bases left between them. The CDR3 sequence: CASSDSRPGPSNQPQHF. CDR3 bases: TGTGCCAGCAGTGACTCGAGGCCGGGACCAAGCAATCAGCCCCAGCATTTT.

The rearrangement links TRBV5-1 to TRBJ2-7, with TRBD2 as a possible D gene (6 bases). CDR3 length equals 14 residues. Germline lookup yields CDR1 SGHRS and CDR2 YFSETQ. The germline V and J ends were trimmed by 2 bases and 6 bases, with 15 bases remaining between them. As DNA, the CDR3 is TGCGCCAGCAGCTTATTAGCGGAAAAGGGCGAGCAGTACTTC. Its protein is CASSLLAEKGEQYF.

This clone has a handful of counts. The gene calls are TRBV6-1 and TRBJ1-5; D perhaps matches TRBD1 (6 bases). Germline values: CDR1 MNHNS, CDR2 SASEGT. CDR3 length: 15 amino acids. V lost 0 bases and J 6 bases, leaving 12 bases between the germline ends. In nucleotides, the CDR3 is TGTGCCAGCAGTGAAGCTGAGGACAGCGCTCAGCCCCAGCATTTT. Translated, it gives CASSEAEDSAQPQHF.

The V call is TRBV10-1, the J call TRBJ2-7; no reliable D call. V lost 6 bases, J lost 0 bases, and 21 bases lay in between. Germline CDR1 WNHNN, CDR2 SYGVQD (reference sequence). The CDR3 contains 17 residues. The CDR3 loop is CASRLLAAHLSSYEQYF. The CDR3 nucleotides are TGCGCCAGCAGGCTCTTGGCGGCTCACCTCAGCTCCTACGAGCAGTACTTC.

The genes are TRBV30 and TRBJ1-2, with a weak D call TRBD1 (6 bases). This CDR3 is built from 15 residues. The V gene lost 3 bases and the J gene lost 2 bases, with 16 bases spanning the gap. Germline V gene lookup returns CDR1 GTSNPN and CDR2 SVGIG (reference sequence). The CDR3 DNA reads as TGTGCCTGGAGCCGTCCCGGGACAATGAACTATGGCTACACCTTC. Translating gives CAWSRPGTMNYGYTF. Full variable domain (outside the CDR3, taken from reference TRBV30 and TRBJ1-2): SQTIHQWPATLVQPVGSPLSLECTVEGTSNPNLYWYRQAAGRGLQLLFYSVGIGQISSEVPQNLSASRPQDRQFILSSKKLLLSDSGFYLCAWSRPGTMNYGYTFGSGTRLTVV.

The rearrangement links TRBV29-1 to TRBJ2-3, with TRBD2 matching 8 bases. The CDR3 has 14 amino acids. Germline CDR1 reads SQVTM; CDR2 reads ANQGSEA. The V and J ends lost 6 bases and 4 bases, in that order; junction bases with no gene match: 9. The CDR3 loop is CSVLPAGVSDTQYF. The CDR3 DNA is TGCAGCGTCCTCCCAGCGGGAGTTTCAGATACGCAGTATTTT.

This rearrangement joins TRBV11-2 to TRBJ2-1; TRBD1 matches at 9 bases. V gave up 2 bases and J gave up 13 bases; unmatched junction bases: 3. The CDR3 totals 12 residues. Germline loops: CDR1 SGHAT, CDR2 FQNNGV. The CDR3 nucleotides are TGTGCCAGCAGCTTACGGACAGGGGACCAGTTCTTC. Amino acid sequence: CASSLRTGDQFF. The whole variable domain, remainder taken from reference TRBV11-2 and TRBJ2-1, is EAGVAQSPRYKIIEKRQSVAFWCNPISGHATLYWYQQILGQGPKLLIQFQNNGVVDDSQLPKDRFSAERLKGVDSTLKIQPAKLEDSAVYLCASSLRTGDQFFGPGTRLTVL.

The V call is TRBV28, the J call TRBJ2-5, with TRBD2 as a possible D gene (6 bases). This CDR3 has 15 residues. V lost 8 bases and J 4 bases, leaving 20 bases between the germline ends. Germline CDR1 MDHEN, CDR2 SYDVKM. Here the CDR3 DNA reads TGTGCCAGCCGCCCCGTGACTAGGAAGGCAGAGACCCAGTACTTC. It specifies CASRPVTRKAETQYF.

This chain links TRBV28 with TRBJ2-1, with 9 positions matching TRBD2. V lost 7 bases and J lost 9; bases outside the gene matches: 7. There are 13 residues in the CDR3. CDR1 and CDR2 (germline): MDHEN, SYDVKM. CDR3 region: CASTSGTFGEQFF. Here the CDR3 DNA reads TGTGCCAGCACTAGCGGGACCTTTGGTGAGCAGTTCTTC.

The rearrangement joins TRBV6-1 to TRBJ2-7; D call uncertain. V lost 4 bases, J lost 0 bases, and 16 bases lay in between. The CDR3 is made up of 16 amino acids. From germline, CDR1 is MNHNS and CDR2 SASEGT. The CDR3 here is CASSVAGQVSSYEQYF. The CDR3 DNA is TGTGCCAGCAGTGTCGCCGGGCAGGTGAGCTCCTACGAGCAGTACTTC.

The V and J genes are TRBV4-1 and TRBJ2-5; the match to TRBD1 covers 9 bases. V shed 4 bases, J shed 3 bases, and the junction held 6 bases outside the gene matches. This CDR3 contains 15 residues. Germline V gene lookup returns CDR1 MGHRA and CDR2 YSYEKL. CDR3 DNA: TGCGCCAGCAGCCGGATCGGACAGGGGAAAGAGACCCAGTACTTC. It yields the protein CASSRIGQGKETQYF.

This sequence joins TRBV28 and TRBJ1-1; a weak D match, TRBD1 (6 bases). With 8 bases removed from V and 11 bases from J, the gap between germline ends came to 21 bases. There are 13 residues in the CDR3. Germline values: CDR1 MDHEN, CDR2 SYDVKM. The CDR3 loop is CASVTALTGMAFF. CDR3 coding DNA: TGTGCCAGCGTTACGGCGCTTACAGGGATGGCTTTCTTT.

J is TRBJ1-2 and V is TRBV5-4; TRBD1 matches 7 bases. The germline V gene has CDR1 SGHNT and CDR2 YYREEE (reference sequence). This CDR3 contains 14 residues. With V trimmed by 4 bases and J by 1 base, 4 bases remained unmatched. The CDR3 DNA reads TGTGCCAGCAGCCTAGGGGGCAATAACTATGGCTACACCTTC. Translated: CASSLGGNNYGYTF.

This chain connects TRBV4-1 to TRBJ1-1; D is unclear. V lost 0 bases and J lost 0, with 14 bases in between. CDR3 length equals 17 residues. CDR1 and CDR2 (germline): MGHRA, YSYEKL. The CDR3 sequence: CASSQEWPERMNTEAFF. DNA of the CDR3: TGCGCCAGCAGCCAAGAATGGCCCGAGCGAATGAACACTGAAGCTTTCTTT.

The V call is TRBV7-8, the J call TRBJ2-5; 9 bases align to TRBD2. V lost 7 bases to trimming and J lost 5 bases; unmatched junction nucleotides: 8. The germline V gene has CDR1 SGHVS and CDR2 FQNEAQ. CDR3 length: 14 amino acids. CDR3 in DNA: TGTGCCAGCACCCTCTTAGCGGGAGTGGAGACCCAGTACTTC. Residues: CASTLLAGVETQYF.

This clone was recorded a few times. The chain is built from TRBV27 and TRBJ2-7, with 11 bases that match TRBD2. In germline, CDR1 is MNHEY, CDR2 SMNVEV (reference sequence). The CDR3 runs to 15 residues. The V gene end was trimmed by 5 bases and the J gene end by 4 bases; junction bases not matched to a gene: 7. The DNA for the CDR3 is TGTGCCAGCAGTAACCTCCTAGCGGGAGGATACGAGCAGTACTTC. Protein: CASSNLLAGGYEQYF.

The chain links TRBV27 to TRBJ2-3; D may be TRBD2 (5 bases). This CDR3 contains 14 residues. The germline gives CDR1 MNHEY, CDR2 SMNVEV (reference sequence). Deletions cut 5 bases from V and 4 bases from J, with 13 bases between. CDR3 loop: CASSQPRRPDTQYF. CDR3 in DNA: TGTGCCAGCAGTCAACCTAGGAGGCCAGATACGCAGTATTTT.

The chain links TRBV18 to TRBJ2-2; D perhaps matches TRBD2 (6 bases). This CDR3 is built from 14 residues. The V and J ends lost 3 bases and 3 bases respectively, with 8 bases between them. CDR1 is KGHSH and CDR2 is LQKENI in the germline V gene. The chain's CDR3 is CASSPGTDTGELFF. DNA of the CDR3: TGTGCCAGCTCACCGGGGACTGACACCGGGGAGCTGTTTTTT.